Listed below are T cell receptor beta chains from one sample, sequenced in a study of T-cell reconstitution after alpha-beta-depleted transplantation in children. In TCRdb, the PCR reads were re-called with MiXCR into one record per CDR3 protein. This table holds 600,000 to 700,000 distinct CDR3 sequences, roughly 15% found once. The sequencing used PBMCs from the stem cell graft donor, collected from the stem cell graft. Source of these receptors: a human donor who donated a stem cell graft to a child with acute myeloid leukemia. CDR3s include the opening cysteine and the closing phenylalanine or tryptophan. The order of the fields is clone size, V gene, J gene, D gene, CDR3 protein, CDR3 DNA. The D gene is left open where the match is weak. Some rows mark clone size as missing; the rest say once, few, many or name a class of expanded clone.

.	TRBV18	TRBJ2-5	.	CASSPPETTETQYF	TGTGCCAGCTCACCACCGGAGACTACAGAGACCCAGTACTTC
.	TRBV25-1	TRBJ1-4	TRBD1	CASSETGEEEKLFF	TGTGCCAGCAGTGAGACAGGGGAAGAAGAAAAACTGTTTTTT
many	TRBV20-1	TRBJ2-2	.	CSADTGGGTGELFF	TGCAGTGCTGATACAGGTGGAGGCACCGGGGAGCTGTTTTTT
many	TRBV20-1	TRBJ1-4	.	CSAREGYATNEKLFF	TGCAGTGCTAGAGAGGGATATGCAACTAATGAAAAACTGTTTTTT
few	TRBV20-1	TRBJ2-7	.	CSARVGGGGSYEQYF	TGCAGTGCTAGAGTTGGAGGGGGCGGCTCCTACGAGCAGTACTTC
.	TRBV3-1	TRBJ2-2	TRBD2	CASSPRSLVAGLTGELFF	TGTGCCAGCAGCCCGAGGTCATTGGTAGCGGGGCTCACCGGGGAGCTGTTTTTT
many	TRBV6-5	TRBJ2-6	.	CASSYYKGRLSGANVLTF	TGTGCCAGCAGTTATTATAAAGGACGCCTCTCTGGGGCCAACGTCCTGACTTTC
few	TRBV5-1	TRBJ2-2	.	CASTGQGRTGELFF	TGCGCCAGCACCGGCCAGGGCCGCACCGGGGAGCTGTTTTTT
few	TRBV9	TRBJ2-2	TRBD2	CASSGPVSGVYTGELFF	TGTGCCAGCAGCGGCCCAGTAAGCGGGGTGTACACCGGGGAGCTGTTTTTT
.	TRBV4-1	TRBJ1-2	TRBD1	CASSQGETGIGGYTF	TGCGCCAGCAGCCAAGGGGAGACAGGGATCGGCGGCTACACCTTC
few	TRBV7-2	TRBJ2-7	.	CASSLEITYEQYF	TGTGCCAGCAGCTTGGAGATAACCTACGAGCAGTACTTC
.	TRBV10-3	TRBJ2-5	.	CAISESEGGTEQETQYF	TGTGCCATCAGTGAGTCGGAGGGGGGGACTGAACAAGAGACCCAGTACTTC
.	TRBV15	TRBJ1-5	.	CATSSERGGSYQPQHF	TGTGCCACCAGCAGCGAACGGGGGGGCAGCTATCAGCCCCAGCATTTT
many	TRBV20-1	TRBJ2-2	.	CSAKEPSNTGELFF	TGCAGTGCGAAGGAGCCCTCGAACACCGGGGAGCTGTTTTTT
.	TRBV20-1	TRBJ2-3	.	CSAPIPGLPRDTQYF	TGCAGTGCTCCAATCCCGGGACTCCCTAGAGATACGCAGTATTTT